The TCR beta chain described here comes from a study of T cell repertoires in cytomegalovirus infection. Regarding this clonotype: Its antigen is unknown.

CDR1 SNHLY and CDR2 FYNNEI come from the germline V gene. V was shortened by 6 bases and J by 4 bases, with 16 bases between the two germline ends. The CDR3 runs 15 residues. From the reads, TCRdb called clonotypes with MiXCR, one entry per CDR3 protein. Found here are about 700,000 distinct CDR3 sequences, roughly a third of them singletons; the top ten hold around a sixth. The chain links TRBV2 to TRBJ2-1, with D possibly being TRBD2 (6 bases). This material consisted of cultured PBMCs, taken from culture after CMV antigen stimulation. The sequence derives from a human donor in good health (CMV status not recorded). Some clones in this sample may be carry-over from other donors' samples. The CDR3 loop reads CASRRTGLSYNEQFF. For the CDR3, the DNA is TGTGCCAGCAGGAGGACGGGACTCTCATACAATGAGCAGTTCTTC.